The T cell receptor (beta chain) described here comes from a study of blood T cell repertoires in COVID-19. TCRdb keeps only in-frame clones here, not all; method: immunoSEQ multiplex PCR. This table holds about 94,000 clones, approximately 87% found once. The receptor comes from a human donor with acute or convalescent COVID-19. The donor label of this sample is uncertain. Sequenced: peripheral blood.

CDR3 sequence reads: CASSYGMTGGRYEQYF. Here the CDR3 DNA reads TGTGCCAGCAGTTACGGTATGACGGGGGGGCGCTACGAGCAGTACTTC. The V call is TRBV6-6, the J call TRBJ2-7, with 8 positions matching TRBD2. The CDR3 is 16 amino acids. Losses at the gene ends were 2 bases for V and 3 bases for J; bases not matched to a gene: 9. Germline lookup yields CDR1 MNHNY and CDR2 SVGAGI (reference sequence).